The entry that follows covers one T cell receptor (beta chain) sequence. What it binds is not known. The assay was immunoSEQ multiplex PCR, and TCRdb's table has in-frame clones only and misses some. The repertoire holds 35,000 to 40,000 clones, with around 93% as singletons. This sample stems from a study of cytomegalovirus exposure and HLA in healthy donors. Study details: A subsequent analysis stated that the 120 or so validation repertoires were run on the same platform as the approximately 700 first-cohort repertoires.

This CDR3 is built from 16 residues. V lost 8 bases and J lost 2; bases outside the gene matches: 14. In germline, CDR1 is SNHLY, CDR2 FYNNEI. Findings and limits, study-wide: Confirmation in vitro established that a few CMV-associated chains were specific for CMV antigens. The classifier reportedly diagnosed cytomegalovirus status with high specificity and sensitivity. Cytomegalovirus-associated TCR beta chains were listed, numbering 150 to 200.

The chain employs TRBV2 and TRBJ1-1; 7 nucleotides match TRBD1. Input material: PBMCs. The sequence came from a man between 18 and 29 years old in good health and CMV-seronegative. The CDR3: CASRRQGQYDNTEAFF. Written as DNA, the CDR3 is TGTGCCAGCCGAAGACAGGGCCAGTACGATAACACTGAAGCTTTCTTT.